This T cell receptor (beta chain) emerged from a study of early T cells in non-severe SARS-CoV-2 infection. Germline V gene sequence: CDR1 DFQATT, CDR2 SNEGSKA (reference sequence). The CDR3 has 15 residues. Trimming shortened V by 4 bases and J by 1 base, and 14 bases separated the two germline ends. This clonotype was observed a few times. The antigen is not known. General study results and limits: Private and CD4 specificities were missed by VDJdb matching, skewed to anti-spike CD8.

Molecules of cDNA were individually given unique molecular identifiers that were attached to them. TCRdb processed the 5' RACE reads anew with MiXCR; each CDR3 protein has one entry. Seen here are 70,000 to 95,000 distinct CDR3 sequences, 11% to 15% observed once, and the top ten hold about 10%. The V and J genes are TRBV20-1 and TRBJ1-5, with D unclear. Sequences were obtained from whole blood. This clonotype was sampled from an adult who was a healthcare worker with PCR-confirmed SARS-CoV-2 infection or an uninfected control (not recorded which). The CDR3 loop is CSAIKGGGSNQPQHF. CDR3 DNA: TGCAGTGCTATAAAGGGTGGAGGAAGCAATCAGCCCCAGCATTTT.